This T cell receptor beta chain was sequenced during a study of T cell responses to AZD1222 COVID-19 vaccine. This table comes from immunoSEQ multiplex PCR, and its TCRdb copy is limited to in-frame clones, with some not included. This sample has some 120,000 clones, with 80% to 90% found just once. Study findings and constraints: Two AZD1222 administrations were followed by greater Spike-specific TCR breadth and depth.

Worth noting for this clone: Its target is unknown.

The CDR3 is 15 amino acids. Germline lookup yields CDR1 SGHRS and CDR2 YFSETQ. Unmatched junction bases numbered 7, after V lost 7 bases and J lost 3 bases. This TCR was recovered from an adult in good health. This sample comprised peripheral blood, obtained on day 0 of AZD1222 vaccination. The chain joins TRBV5-1 to TRBJ2-2; 9 bases are shared with TRBD1. The chain's CDR3 is CASQPDRGDTGELFF. Written as DNA, the CDR3 is TGCGCCAGCCAACCCGACAGGGGGGACACCGGGGAGCTGTTTTTT. The full variable domain, rest sourced from reference TRBV5-1 and TRBJ2-2, is KAGVTQTPRYLIKTRGQQVTLSCSPISGHRSVSWYQQTPGQGLQFLFEYFSETQRNKGNFPGRFSGRQFSNSRSEMNVSTLELGDSALYLCASQPDRGDTGELFFGEGSRLTVL.